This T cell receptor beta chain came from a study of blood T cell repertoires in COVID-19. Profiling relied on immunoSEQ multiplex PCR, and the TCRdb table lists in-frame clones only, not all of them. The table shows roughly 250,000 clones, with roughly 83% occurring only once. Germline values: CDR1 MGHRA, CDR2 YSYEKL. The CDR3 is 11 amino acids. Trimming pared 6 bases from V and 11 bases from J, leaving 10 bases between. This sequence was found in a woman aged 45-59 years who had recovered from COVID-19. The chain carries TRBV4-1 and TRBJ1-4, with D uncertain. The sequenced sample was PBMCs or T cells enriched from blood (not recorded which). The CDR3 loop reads CASREEQKLFF. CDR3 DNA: TGCGCCAGCAGGGAGGAGCAGAAACTGTTTTTT.